This passage covers 28 T cell receptor beta chains from one sample sequenced in a study of PD-1 blockade in classical Hodgkin lymphoma. No patient escaped relapse after autologous stem cell transplantation, and brentuximab vedotin exposure varied. Data came from immunoSEQ multiplex PCR; TCRdb stores just in-frame clones and leaves some out. The profile shows around 46,000 clones, 80% of them singletons. Specimen: peripheral blood mononuclear cells (PBMCs), collected before the second cycle of nivolumab. The source of these receptors is a human donor with classical Hodgkin lymphoma.

The chain employs TRBV29-1 and TRBJ2-7; 11 bases are a match to TRBD1. CDR3 size: 14 residues. Germline V lookup: CDR1 SQVTM, CDR2 ANQGSEA. With 7 bases clipped from V and 0 bases from J, the junction kept 5 bases outside the gene matches. The CDR3 bases are TGCAGCGCGGGACAGGGGGTTTCCTCCTACGAGCAGTACTTC. This translates into CSAGQGVSSYEQYF.

This clone appeared once. J is TRBJ2-1 and V is TRBV9; D unclear. Germline V gene sequence: CDR1 SGDLS, CDR2 YYNGEE. The V end lost 0 bases, the J end lost 6 bases, and 7 bases lay between the germline ends. CDR3 length: 13 amino acids. The CDR3 DNA reads TGTGCCAGCAGCGTAGGTCGGGTCAATGAGCAGTTCTTC. This gives the protein CASSVGRVNEQFF. The full variable domain, in which reference TRBV9 and TRBJ2-1 provide the parts outside the CDR3, is DSGVTQTPKHLITATGQRVTLRCSPRSGDLSVYWYQQSLDQGLQFLIQYYNGEERAKGNILERFSAQQFPDLHSELNLSSLELGDSALYFCASSVGRVNEQFFGPGTRLTVL.

A few counts support this clone. V is TRBV2 and J is TRBJ1-5, with 7 bases fitting TRBD1. V dropped 5 bases and J dropped 7; count of bases not matched to a gene: 5. This CDR3 region has 13 residues. The germline CDR1 and CDR2 sequences are SNHLY and FYNNEI. The CDR3 here is CASSLQGRQPQHF. The CDR3 region has the DNA TGTGCCAGCAGTCTACAGGGGCGACAGCCCCAGCATTTT.

This rearrangement joins TRBV7-2 to TRBJ2-1, with D possibly TRBD1 on 5 matching bases. Germline loops: CDR1 SGHTA, CDR2 FQGNSA. V lost 6 bases and J 7 bases, leaving 16 bases between the germline ends. This CDR3 contains 14 residues. For the CDR3, the DNA is TGTGCCAGCAGTTCACAGCAGGGTGGAAATGAGCAGTTCTTC. It encodes CASSSQQGGNEQFF.

The CDR3, as DNA: TGCGCCAGCAGCTTGGACGGACAGGGTACCGAAAAACTGTTTTTT. It is translated as CASSLDGQGTEKLFF. The rearrangement uses TRBV5-1 and TRBJ1-4, with TRBD1 matching 8 bases. The CDR3 covers 15 residues. CDR1 SGHRS and CDR2 YFSETQ come from the germline V gene. The junction had 6 bases not matched to a gene; V was cut back by 0 bases and J by 8 bases.

A single count supports this clone. This chain joins TRBV6-5 and TRBJ1-2; D gene ambiguous. V lost 2 bases and J lost 1, with 11 bases in between. Germline V gene lookup returns CDR1 MNHEY and CDR2 SVGAGI. This CDR3 has 15 residues. CDR3 region: CASSYRAALNYGYTF. The DNA for the CDR3 is TGTGCCAGCAGTTACAGGGCAGCACTTAACTATGGCTACACCTTC.

This chain's CDR3 is CASSPGQSTGLYEQYF. The DNA for the CDR3 is TGTGCCAGCAGCCCAGGGCAATCTACGGGCCTCTACGAGCAGTACTTC. J is TRBJ2-7 and V is TRBV9; possible D gene TRBD1, 5 bases. Trimming stripped 4 bases from V and 3 bases from J, with 20 bases between. CDR1 SGDLS and CDR2 YYNGEE come from the germline V gene. The CDR3 is 16 residues long. Full variable domain (missing parts from reference TRBV9 and TRBJ2-7): DSGVTQTPKHLITATGQRVTLRCSPRSGDLSVYWYQQSLDQGLQFLIQYYNGEERAKGNILERFSAQQFPDLHSELNLSSLELGDSALYFCASSPGQSTGLYEQYFGPGTRLTVT.

This clone was detected only once. The rearrangement joins TRBV11-3 to TRBJ1-2, with TRBD1 matching over 9 bases. Germline assignment: CDR1 SGHNT and CDR2 YENEEA. Germline trimming cut 3 bases from V and 8 bases from J; bases unmatched to any gene: 4. This CDR3 region has 13 residues. CDR3 sequence (DNA): TGTGCCAGCAGCTTCCGGACAGGGGAAGGCTACACCTTC. Amino acid sequence: CASSFRTGEGYTF.

This clone was detected a few times. The chain joins TRBV10-3 to TRBJ2-5; no clear D gene. CDR3 length equals 12 residues. CDR1 and CDR2 (germline): ENHRY, SYGVKD. Trimming left V 5 bases short and J 2 bases short, with 6 bases between. The CDR3 DNA reads TGTGCCATCAGTATGGTGCAAGAGACCCAGTACTTC. This translates into CAISMVQETQYF.

For the CDR3, the DNA is TGTGCCAGTATCCCTTATGGAGGTGGAAACACCATATATTTT. Translated, it gives CASIPYGGGNTIYF. This chain joins TRBV19 and TRBJ1-3; D not certain. The length of the CDR3 is 14 residues. The ends were cut back, 7 bases at V and 3 bases at J, with 13 bases in the middle. CDR1 is LNHDA and CDR2 is SQIVND in the germline V gene (reference sequence).

In the case of this clone: Other DNA sequences in the same sample also yield this CDR3. The chain has TRBV4-1 and TRBJ2-7; D uncertain. Trimming removed 6 bases at V and 3 bases at J, with 18 bases between. The CDR3 runs 15 residues. Germline assignment: CDR1 MGHRA and CDR2 YSYEKL. The CDR3 spells CASSRLLQVDYEQYF. The DNA for the CDR3 is TGCGCCAGCAGTCGGTTACTCCAAGTGGACTACGAGCAGTACTTC.

The chain couples TRBV7-3 to TRBJ1-1; D might be TRBD1 (5 bases). CDR3 length: 15 amino acids. Germline values: CDR1 SGHTA, CDR2 FQGTGA. The V end lost 2 bases, the J end lost 6 bases, and 16 bases lay between the germline ends. CDR3 DNA: TGTGCCAGCAGCTTATACGGGGCGGGCGTGGCTGAAGCTTTCTTT. As protein: CASSLYGAGVAEAFF. The whole variable domain, remainder taken from reference TRBV7-3 and TRBJ1-1, is GAGVSQTPSNKVTEKGKYVELRCDPISGHTALYWYRQSLGQGPEFLIYFQGTGAADDSGLPNDRFFAVRPEGSVSTLKIQRTERGDSAVYLCASSLYGAGVAEAFFGQGTRLTVV.

The rearrangement uses TRBV11-1 and TRBJ1-1; D not certain. V lost 8 bases and J lost 1, with 8 bases in between. The V gene's germline CDR1 is SGHAT and CDR2 FQDESV (reference sequence). CDR3 length: 12 amino acids. The CDR3: CASSPENTEAFF. CDR3 DNA sequence: TGTGCCAGCTCTCCGGAGAACACTGAAGCTTTCTTT. The whole variable domain, remainder taken from reference TRBV11-1 and TRBJ1-1, is EAEVAQSPRYKITEKSQAVAFWCDPISGHATLYWYRQILGQGPELLVQFQDESVVDDSQLPKDRFSAERLKGVDSTLKIQPAELGDSAMYLCASSPENTEAFFGQGTRLTVV.

V is TRBV5-4 and J is TRBJ1-2; D unresolved. Per the germline V gene, CDR1 is SGHNT and CDR2 is YYREEE (reference sequence). The CDR3 extends over 14 amino acids. V lost 0 bases and J 3 bases, leaving 9 bases between the germline ends. CDR3 region: CASSLDSWDYGYTF. In DNA, the CDR3 is TGTGCCAGCAGCTTGGACAGTTGGGACTATGGCTACACCTTC.

As DNA, the CDR3 is TGTGCCAGTAGTAGGGGGACGGCGGTTCTAAGGGGGCCCCAGCATTTT. Its translation: CASSRGTAVLRGPQHF. V gene TRBV19 combines with J gene TRBJ1-5; a possible D gene is TRBD1 (5 bases). From germline, CDR1 is LNHDA and CDR2 SQIVND (reference sequence). Deletions cut 4 bases from V and 9 bases from J, with 22 bases between. The CDR3 has 16 residues.

As regards this clone: Because the CDR3 is missing its conserved closing phenylalanine or tryptophan, this is likely a read error. It is unclear where the CDR3 begins or ends on the DNA, so no DNA is shown, and the CDR3 is as TCRdb lists it. The chain is built from TRBV5-1 and TRBJ1-3; the DNA was not used to check the table's D call, TRBD1. The germline gives CDR1 SGHRS, CDR2 YFSETQ. The CDR3 numbers 9 amino acids, ends counted. This chain's CDR3 is CASKWGQRG.

This sequence joins TRBV19 and TRBJ2-2; TRBD2 aligns across 9 bases. There are 17 residues in the CDR3. J was trimmed by 2 bases and V by 9 bases; bases with no gene match: 13. Germline lookup yields CDR1 LNHDA and CDR2 SQIVND (reference sequence). As DNA, the CDR3 is TGTGCCAGCCGTGGGAGACTAGCGGATCCAAACACCGGGGAGCTGTTTTTT. It encodes CASRGRLADPNTGELFF.

This clone was seen more than once but under ten times. This chain uses TRBV30 with TRBJ2-7, with D tentatively TRBD1 or TRBD2 (5 bases each). The germline gives CDR1 GTSNPN, CDR2 SVGIG (reference sequence). This CDR3 spans 12 amino acids. V lost 8 bases, J lost 2 bases, and 13 bases lay in between. The CDR3, as DNA: TGTGCCGGGACCGTTGCTACCTACGAGCAGTACTTC. Protein product: CAGTVATYEQYF.

A few counts support this clone. CDR3 sequence: CASSPGTSGRPPEQFF. The DNA of the CDR3 is TGCGCCAGCAGCCCCGGGACTAGCGGGAGGCCCCCGGAGCAGTTCTTC. The rearrangement joins TRBV5-1 to TRBJ2-1, with 15 bases lining up with TRBD2. Trimming cost V 4 bases and J 10 bases; bases outside gene matches: 9. This CDR3 spans 16 amino acids. CDR1 is SGHRS and CDR2 is YFSETQ in the germline V gene.

The gene calls are TRBV7-3 and TRBJ2-1, with 11 bases aligning to TRBD1. The CDR3 consists of 15 residues. The ends lost 2 bases at V and 8 bases at J; junction bases unmatched: 5. Germline V gene data show CDR1 as SGHTA and CDR2 as FQGTGA. Here the CDR3 reads CASSLEGQGVYEQFF. The CDR3 DNA reads as TGTGCCAGCAGCTTAGAGGGACAGGGGGTCTATGAGCAGTTCTTC. The whole variable domain, remainder taken from reference TRBV7-3 and TRBJ2-1, is GAGVSQTPSNKVTEKGKYVELRCDPISGHTALYWYRQSLGQGPEFLIYFQGTGAADDSGLPNDRFFAVRPEGSVSTLKIQRTERGDSAVYLCASSLEGQGVYEQFFGPGTRLTVL.

The chain uses TRBV6-1 and TRBJ1-5; 9 bases map to TRBD1. The CDR3 length is 15 residues. CDR1 is MNHNS, CDR2 SASEGT, per germline. Trimming removed 5 bases from V and 4 bases from J; junction bases left unmatched: 6. The CDR3 coding sequence is TGTGCCAGCAGTTTGGACAGGGGAGAAAATCAGCCCCAGCATTTT. As protein: CASSLDRGENQPQHF.

V and J are TRBV5-5 and TRBJ1-1; D gene unclear. With 5 bases removed from V and 7 bases from J, the gap between germline ends came to 15 bases. The germline V gene encodes CDR1 SGHKS and CDR2 YYEKEE (reference sequence). This CDR3 contains 13 residues. For the CDR3, the DNA is TGTGCCAGCAGTTTAGGAACTAAGGGTGAAGCTTTCTTT. Its translation: CASSLGTKGEAFF. The whole variable domain, filled in from reference TRBV5-5 and TRBJ1-1, reads DAGVTQSPTHLIKTRGQQVTLRCSPISGHKSVSWYQQVLGQGPQFIFQYYEKEERGRGNFPDRFSARQFPNYSSELNVNALLLGDSALYLCASSLGTKGEAFFGQGTRLTVV.

This chain connects TRBV19 to TRBJ1-3; D perhaps matches TRBD1 (5 bases). The CDR3 has 16 amino acids. Trimming removed 6 bases from V and 4 bases from J, with 19 bases in between. Germline values: CDR1 LNHDA, CDR2 SQIVND (reference sequence). The CDR3 coding sequence is TGTGCCAGTAGACTCGGTGGAGGGGCCGGGGGAAACACCATATATTTT. It specifies CASRLGGGAGGNTIYF.

The chain couples TRBV10-3 to TRBJ1-1; no clear D. V shed 4 bases and J shed 1 base, with 10 bases lying between them. Germline V lookup: CDR1 ENHRY, CDR2 SYGVKD. The CDR3 spans 14 residues. DNA for the CDR3: TGTGCCATCAGTGGTAAGACGGGGAACACTGAAGCTTTCTTT. Translation: CAISGKTGNTEAFF.

This sequence joins TRBV30 and TRBJ1-2, with D maybe TRBD1 (5 bases). This CDR3 has 13 residues. CDR1 and CDR2 from the germline V gene are GTSNPN and SVGIG (reference sequence). The V end was cut by 0 bases, the J end by 7 bases, with 12 bases between. Here the CDR3 DNA reads TGTGCCTGGAGTGTACCTGTGGGACCTGGCTACACCTTC. Residues: CAWSVPVGPGYTF.

This rearrangement joins TRBV5-1 to TRBJ1-1, with TRBD1 identical over 8 bases. Germline CDR1 reads SGHRS; CDR2 reads YFSETQ. The ends lost 1 base at V and 2 bases at J; junction bases unmatched: 7. The CDR3 is made up of 16 amino acids. CDR3 sequence: CASSLIPGGSNTEAFF. CDR3 nucleotide sequence: TGCGCCAGCAGCTTGATTCCAGGGGGCTCCAACACTGAAGCTTTCTTT. Full variable domain (remainder filled in from reference TRBV5-1 and TRBJ1-1): KAGVTQTPRYLIKTRGQQVTLSCSPISGHRSVSWYQQTPGQGLQFLFEYFSETQRNKGNFPGRFSGRQFSNSRSEMNVSTLELGDSALYLCASSLIPGGSNTEAFFGQGTRLTVV.

The chain combines TRBV28 with TRBJ2-7; TRBD2 matches at 8 bases. The ends lost 3 bases at V and 9 bases at J; junction bases unmatched: 4. The CDR3 length is 12 residues. The germline gives CDR1 MDHEN, CDR2 SYDVKM. DNA of the CDR3: TGTGCCAGCAGTTTTGCCGGGAGGGGGCAGTACTTC. Encoded protein: CASSFAGRGQYF.

The chain couples TRBV9 to TRBJ1-1; D is undetermined. The ends were cut back, 4 bases at V and 1 base at J, with 8 bases in the middle. The CDR3 loop spans 13 amino acids. Germline loops: CDR1 SGDLS, CDR2 YYNGEE. The CDR3 sequence is CASSKSTNTEAFF. CDR3 nucleotide sequence: TGTGCCAGCAGCAAGAGCACGAACACTGAAGCTTTCTTT.